Detailed here is one T cell receptor (beta chain). Germline-derived CDR1 and CDR2 are GTSNPN and SVGIG (reference sequence). The CDR3 loop spans 14 amino acids. Method: immunoSEQ multiplex PCR; TCRdb's copy keeps in-frame clones and lacks some. This sample has about 1 million clones; around three quarters occur once, and the top ten carry about 0.52%. This sample was taken from a study of shared clonotypes between healthy human individuals. The V call is TRBV30, the J call TRBJ2-5, with 8 positions matching TRBD2. Judging by the DNA end, TRBJ2-7 fits better; the J call may be wrong. Specimen: memory CD4+ T cells from PBMCs. Subset indicated: CD45RA-negative fraction. The sequence came from a man aged 18 to 35 in good health. Some clones in this sample may be carry-over from other donors' samples. The CDR3 spells CAWSKKAGVGEQYF. As DNA, the CDR3 is TGTGCCTGGAGTAAAAAAGCGGGAGTGGGCGAGCAGTACTTC.